This TCR beta chain originates from a study of cytomegalovirus exposure and HLA in healthy donors. The PCR ran on 60 Vbeta and 13 Jbeta primers. Sequencing was performed with immunoSEQ multiplex PCR; in TCRdb, only in-frame clones are kept and a portion is missing. This sample carries over 85,000 clones, around three quarters of them seen once, and the ten largest clones take 1% to 1.5%. This CDR3 is built from 15 residues. V shed 8 bases and J shed 2 bases, with 18 bases lying between them. Germline V CDR1 and CDR2: MNHNS, SASEGT. The receptor was isolated from a young woman in good health and CMV-seronegative. The chain is built from TRBV6-1 and TRBJ1-1; no firm D call. Material for sequencing was PBMCs. The CDR3 DNA reads as TGTGCCAGCTCAAATCCGGGGAGGTCAAACACTGAAGCTTTCTTT. This encodes CASSNPGRSNTEAFF.